This T cell receptor beta chain derives from a study of control samples from healthy donors and cancer patients. Data came from immunoSEQ multiplex PCR; TCRdb stores just in-frame clones and leaves some out. The sample shows around 200,000 clones, around 92% of them seen only once. The sample holds one count of this clone. Trimming removed 9 bases at V and 7 bases at J, with 18 bases between. This CDR3 has 14 residues. In germline, CDR1 is KGHDR, CDR2 SFDVKD. The chain links TRBV24-1 to TRBJ2-1, with D perhaps TRBD1 (6 bases). Sequenced: blood. This sequence originates from a woman in her 30s in good health. The CDR3 nucleotides read TGTGCCACCGCCGACGACAGGTCGCCGAATGAGCAGTTCTTC. It translates to CATADDRSPNEQFF.